A selection of T cell receptor beta chains follows, all from one sample in a study of blood T cell repertoires in COVID-19. Repertoires were generated with immunoSEQ multiplex PCR, while TCRdb's copy carries only in-frame clones and drops some. The sample shows some 300,000 clones, roughly 80% of them seen only once. Sequenced input: peripheral blood. Every receptor here comes from a woman aged 50 to 60 with active or convalescent COVID-19. Both conserved end residues are part of each CDR3. The D gene is left open where the match is weak. A row's size may be missing; if present it is once, few, many or a size class.

TRBJ2-7	.	TRBV6-5	.	TGTGCCAGCAGTTACTCCCCGACTAGGGTCTCCTACGAGCAGTACTTC	CASSYSPTRVSYEQYF
TRBJ2-7	.	TRBV29-1	.	TGCAGCGTTGAAGTTCCAGGGGCCTACGAGCAGTACTTC	CSVEVPGAYEQYF
TRBJ1-6	TRBD1	TRBV2	.	TGTGCCAGCAGCGTACAGGGGGCGAGCTCACCCCTCCACTTT	CASSVQGASSPLHF
TRBJ2-7	TRBD2	TRBV19	.	TGTGCCAGTAGCCGACTAGCGGGTACCTACGAGCAGTACTTC	CASSRLAGTYEQYF
TRBJ2-7	.	TRBV6-2/TRBV6-3	.	TGTGCCAGCAGTCAACCTCTGCGGGACCCACCCTACGAGCAGTACTTC	CASSQPLRDPPYEQYF
TRBJ2-5	.	TRBV5-1	.	TGCGCCAGCAGCTTGGTTCGCGGACAGCGATTAATGGAGATCCAAGAGACCCAGTACTTC	CASSLVRGQRLMEIQETQYF
TRBJ2-3	.	TRBV24-1	.	TGTGCCACCAGTGATTCCGGGGGACCTAGCACAGATACGCAGTATTTT	CATSDSGGPSTDTQYF
TRBJ1-2	.	TRBV18	.	TGTGCCAGCTCACCACCGGTGGCAGATAACTATGGCTACACCTTC	CASSPPVADNYGYTF
TRBJ2-1	TRBD2	TRBV6-1	.	TGTGCCAGCAGTGACCCTCCCCGGGGGGTAAATGAGCAGTTCTTC	CASSDPPRGVNEQFF
TRBJ2-4	TRBD2	TRBV28	.	TGTGCCAGCAGCCCGGGACACGGTGCGGGGGGACTGTACTTC	CASSPGHGAGGLYF
TRBJ1-2	TRBD1	TRBV28	.	TGTGCCAGCAGTTACCTAGGGGGCAGCTACACCTTC	CASSYLGGSYTF
TRBJ2-1	TRBD2	TRBV19	few	TGTGCCAGTAGTATTTTCAAGCGGGGTGAGCAGTTCTTC	CASSIFKRGEQFF
TRBJ2-3	TRBD2	TRBV7-2	.	TGTGCCAGCAGCTACCGGACTAGCGAAGATACGCAGTATTTT	CASSYRTSEDTQYF
TRBJ1-4	.	TRBV28	once	TGTGCCAGCACCCCTGGAGGGTTACAGGAAAAACTGTTTTTT	CASTPGGLQEKLFF
TRBJ1-1	.	TRBV30	few	TGTGCCTGGACGGTCCGGGGGACGGATGAAGCTTTCTTT	CAWTVRGTDEAFF
TRBJ2-7	.	TRBV3-1/TRBV3-2	.	TGTGCCAGCAGCCTTGGGGTTAGACAGGCTTCGGGCGAGCAGTACTTC	CASSLGVRQASGEQYF
TRBJ2-2	.	TRBV11-2	.	TGTGCCAGCAGCCCCTACCGTGGGGAGCTGTTTTTT	CASSPYRGELFF
TRBJ2-7	TRBD1	TRBV7-9	.	TGTGCCAGCAGGCCAGGGGGACCCTACGAGCAGTACTTC	CASRPGGPYEQYF
TRBJ2-3	TRBD1	TRBV5-4	.	TGTGCCAGCAGCTTTACAGGGGCAGATACGCAGTATTTT	CASSFTGADTQYF
TRBJ1-1	.	TRBV5-6	.	TGTGCCAGCAGTATACAAACAGGTACTGAAGCTTTCTTT	CASSIQTGTEAFF
TRBJ1-4	TRBD1	TRBV5-1	once	TGCGCCAGCAGCTTGGATGGGACAGGGGCCCAACTGTTTTTT	CASSLDGTGAQLFF
TRBJ2-7	.	TRBV3-1/TRBV3-2	.	TGTGCCAGCAGCCAAGTGGACAGTTTTACATCCTACGAGCAGTACTTC	CASSQVDSFTSYEQYF
TRBJ2-3	TRBD2	TRBV19	.	TGTGCCAGTAGTATAGTGAGGACTAGCGGGAGGAATACGCAGTATTTT	CASSIVRTSGRNTQYF
TRBJ1-2	TRBD1	TRBV29-1	.	TGCAGCGCCGGACAGGGTTACGGCTACACCTTC	CSAGQGYGYTF
TRBJ1-5	.	TRBV18	once	TGTGCCAGCTCACCACGGAGGGATCAGCCCCAGCATTTT	CASSPRRDQPQHF
TRBJ2-1	TRBD1	TRBV6-5	.	TGTGCCAGCAGTTACACCAGGGGGAAACTCCACAATGAGCAGTTCTTC	CASSYTRGKLHNEQFF
TRBJ2-1	.	TRBV27	.	TGTGCCAGCAGTTTATCGTGGGGGCTATACAATGAGCAGTTCTTC	CASSLSWGLYNEQFF
TRBJ1-6	TRBD1	TRBV7-8	.	TGTGCCAGCAGCCCCGGGACAGGGGTCGATAATTCACCCCTCCACTTT	CASSPGTGVDNSPLHF
TRBJ2-1	TRBD1	TRBV19	.	TGTGCCAGTAGTATCGGTCCAGGGGGCGTCGAGCAGTTCTTC	CASSIGPGGVEQFF
TRBJ2-1	.	TRBV7-2	.	TGTGCCAGCAGCTTTGTGTCTATCAGGAATGAGCAGTTCTTC	CASSFVSIRNEQFF
TRBJ1-5	.	TRBV6-2/TRBV6-3	.	TGTGCCAGCAGTTCCCAGGGATTCAGGCAGCCCCAGCATTTT	CASSSQGFRQPQHF
TRBJ2-7	TRBD2	TRBV4-1	.	TGCGCCAGCAGCCAAGATTCGGCTAGCGGGAGGATGTACGAGCAGTACTTC	CASSQDSASGRMYEQYF
TRBJ1-5	TRBD1	TRBV28	.	TGTGCCAGTTCCTACCCGGGACAGGGGGCGAGCAATCAGCCCCAGCATTTT	CASSYPGQGASNQPQHF
TRBJ2-7	.	TRBV21-1	few	TGTGCCAGCAGCATAAAAAGTGGGATACTAGCGGGAGGGCCCCTTTTGGTGTCCTACGAGCAGTACTTC	CASSIKSGILAGGPLLVSYEQYF
TRBJ1-1	.	TRBV30	.	TGTGCCTGGAGTGGGGTGAGGATAGCTGAAGCTTTCTTT	CAWSGVRIAEAFF
TRBJ2-3	TRBD2	TRBV9	.	TGTGCCAGCAGCGCCCAACCGGGACTAGCGTCAGATACGCAGTATTTT	CASSAQPGLASDTQYF
TRBJ1-3	.	TRBV14	.	TGTGCCAGCAGCCCCCACCAGGGTCTGAGCTCTGGAAACACCATATATTTT	CASSPHQGLSSGNTIYF